The source of this T cell receptor beta chain is a study of control samples from healthy donors and cancer patients. CDR1 and CDR2 (germline): SNHLY, FYNNEI. Trimming took off 0 bases at V and 1 base at J, with 4 bases between the two ends. This CDR3 has 13 residues. This clone was observed a single time. Sequenced by immunoSEQ multiplex PCR; TCRdb stores in-frame clones only, minus some. The sample shows under 80,000 clones, 94% of them seen only once. Input material: blood. This chain links TRBV2 with TRBJ2-7; D ambiguous. The sequence derives from a woman aged 40 to 49 in good health. The CDR3: CASSEALSYEQYF. CDR3 nucleotides: TGTGCCAGCAGTGAAGCGCTTTCCTACGAGCAGTACTTC.